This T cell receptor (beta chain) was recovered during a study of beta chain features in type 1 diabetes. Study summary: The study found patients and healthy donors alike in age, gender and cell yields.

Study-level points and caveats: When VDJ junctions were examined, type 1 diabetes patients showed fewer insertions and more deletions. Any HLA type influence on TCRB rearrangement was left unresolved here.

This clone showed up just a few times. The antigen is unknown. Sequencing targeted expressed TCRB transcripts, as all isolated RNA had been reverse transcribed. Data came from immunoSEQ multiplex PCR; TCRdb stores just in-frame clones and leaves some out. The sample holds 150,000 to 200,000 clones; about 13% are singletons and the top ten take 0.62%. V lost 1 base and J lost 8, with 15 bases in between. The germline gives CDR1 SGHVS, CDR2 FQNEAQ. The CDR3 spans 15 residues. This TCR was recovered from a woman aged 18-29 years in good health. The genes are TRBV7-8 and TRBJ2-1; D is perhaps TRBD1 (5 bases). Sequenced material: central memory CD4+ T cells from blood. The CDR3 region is CASSLVRRTWDEQFF. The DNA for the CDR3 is TGTGCCAGCAGCTTAGTGAGACGGACATGGGATGAGCAGTTCTTC.